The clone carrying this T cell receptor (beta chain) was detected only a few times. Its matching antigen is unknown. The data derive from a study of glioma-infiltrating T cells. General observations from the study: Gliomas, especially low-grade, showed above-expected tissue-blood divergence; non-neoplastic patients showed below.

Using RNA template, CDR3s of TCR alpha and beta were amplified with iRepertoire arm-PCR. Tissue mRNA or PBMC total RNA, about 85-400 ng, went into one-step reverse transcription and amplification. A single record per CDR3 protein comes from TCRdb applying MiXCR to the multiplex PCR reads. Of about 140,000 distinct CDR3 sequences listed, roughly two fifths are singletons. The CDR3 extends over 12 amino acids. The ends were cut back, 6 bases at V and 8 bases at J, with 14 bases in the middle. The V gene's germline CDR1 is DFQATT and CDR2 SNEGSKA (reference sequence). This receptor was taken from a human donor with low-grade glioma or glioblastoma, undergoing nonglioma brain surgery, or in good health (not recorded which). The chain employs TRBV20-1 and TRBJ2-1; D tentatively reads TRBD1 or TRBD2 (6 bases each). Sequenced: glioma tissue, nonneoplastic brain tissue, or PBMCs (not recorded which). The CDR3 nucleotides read TGCAGTGCGATCGGGGGCTTCTATGAGCAGTTCTTC. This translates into CSAIGGFYEQFF.